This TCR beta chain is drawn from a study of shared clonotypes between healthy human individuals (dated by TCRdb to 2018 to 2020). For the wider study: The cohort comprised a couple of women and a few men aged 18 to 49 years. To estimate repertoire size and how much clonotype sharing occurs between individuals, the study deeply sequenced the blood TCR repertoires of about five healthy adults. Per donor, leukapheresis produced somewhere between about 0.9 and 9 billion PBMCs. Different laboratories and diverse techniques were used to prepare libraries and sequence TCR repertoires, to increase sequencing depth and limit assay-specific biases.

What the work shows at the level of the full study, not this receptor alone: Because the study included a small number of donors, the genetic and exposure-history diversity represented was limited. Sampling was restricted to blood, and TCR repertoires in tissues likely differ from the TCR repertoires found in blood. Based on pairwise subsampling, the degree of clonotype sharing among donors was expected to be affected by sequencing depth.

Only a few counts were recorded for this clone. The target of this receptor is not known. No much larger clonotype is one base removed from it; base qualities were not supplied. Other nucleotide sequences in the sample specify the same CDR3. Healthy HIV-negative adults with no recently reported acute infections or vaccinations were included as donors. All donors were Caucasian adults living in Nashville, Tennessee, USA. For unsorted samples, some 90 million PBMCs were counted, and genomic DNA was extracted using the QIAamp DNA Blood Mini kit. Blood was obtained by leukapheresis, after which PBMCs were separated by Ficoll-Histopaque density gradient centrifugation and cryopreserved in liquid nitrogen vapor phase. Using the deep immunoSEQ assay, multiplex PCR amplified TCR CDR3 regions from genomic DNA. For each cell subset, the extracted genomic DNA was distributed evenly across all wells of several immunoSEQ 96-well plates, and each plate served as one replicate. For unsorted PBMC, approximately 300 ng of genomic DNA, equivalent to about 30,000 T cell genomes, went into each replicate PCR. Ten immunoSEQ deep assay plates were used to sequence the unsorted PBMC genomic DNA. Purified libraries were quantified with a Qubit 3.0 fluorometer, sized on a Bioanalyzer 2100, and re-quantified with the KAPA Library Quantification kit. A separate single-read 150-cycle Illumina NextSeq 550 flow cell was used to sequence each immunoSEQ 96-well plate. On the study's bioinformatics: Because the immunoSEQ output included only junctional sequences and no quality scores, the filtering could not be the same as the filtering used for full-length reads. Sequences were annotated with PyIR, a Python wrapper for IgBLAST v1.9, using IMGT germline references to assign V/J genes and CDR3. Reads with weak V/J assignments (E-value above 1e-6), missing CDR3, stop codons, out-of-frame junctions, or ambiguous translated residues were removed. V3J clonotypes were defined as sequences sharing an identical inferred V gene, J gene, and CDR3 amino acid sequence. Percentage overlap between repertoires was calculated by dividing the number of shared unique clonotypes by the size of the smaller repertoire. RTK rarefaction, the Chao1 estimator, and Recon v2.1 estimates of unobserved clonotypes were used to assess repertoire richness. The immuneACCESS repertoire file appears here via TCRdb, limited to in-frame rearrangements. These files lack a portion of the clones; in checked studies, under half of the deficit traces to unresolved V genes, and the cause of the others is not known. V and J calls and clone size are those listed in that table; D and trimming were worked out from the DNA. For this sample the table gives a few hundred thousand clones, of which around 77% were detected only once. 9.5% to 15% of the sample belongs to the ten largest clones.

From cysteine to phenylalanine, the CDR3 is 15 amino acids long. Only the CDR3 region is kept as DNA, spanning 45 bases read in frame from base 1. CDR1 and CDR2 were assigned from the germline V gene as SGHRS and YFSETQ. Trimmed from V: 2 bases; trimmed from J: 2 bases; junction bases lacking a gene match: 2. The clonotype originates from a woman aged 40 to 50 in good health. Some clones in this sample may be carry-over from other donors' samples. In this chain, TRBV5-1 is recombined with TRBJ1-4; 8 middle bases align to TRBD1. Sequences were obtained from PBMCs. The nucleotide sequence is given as TGCGCCAGCAGCTTAGGACAGGGCACTAATGAAAAACTGTTTTTT. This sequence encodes CASSLGQGTNEKLFF.